This section outlines one T cell receptor (beta chain) sequence together with its context. TCRdb re-analysed the 5' RACE reads in MiXCR, keeping a single row per CDR3 protein. The data hold 55,000 to 80,000 distinct CDR3 sequences, with about 20% observed a single time. V was pared by 1 base and J by 4 bases, with 8 bases between. This CDR3 is 14 amino acids long. CDR1 LNHDA and CDR2 SQIVND come from the germline V gene (reference sequence). The source is a female donor with breast cancer. Sequencing input: memory CD4+ T cells sorted from a lymph node. Subset specified: memory CD4+ T cells, CD4+CD45RO+CD25-. The chain uses TRBV19 and TRBJ1-5; no clear D gene. This chain's CDR3 is CASSIGTDNQPQHF. DNA for the CDR3: TGTGCCAGTAGTATAGGCACGGATAATCAGCCCCAGCATTTT.